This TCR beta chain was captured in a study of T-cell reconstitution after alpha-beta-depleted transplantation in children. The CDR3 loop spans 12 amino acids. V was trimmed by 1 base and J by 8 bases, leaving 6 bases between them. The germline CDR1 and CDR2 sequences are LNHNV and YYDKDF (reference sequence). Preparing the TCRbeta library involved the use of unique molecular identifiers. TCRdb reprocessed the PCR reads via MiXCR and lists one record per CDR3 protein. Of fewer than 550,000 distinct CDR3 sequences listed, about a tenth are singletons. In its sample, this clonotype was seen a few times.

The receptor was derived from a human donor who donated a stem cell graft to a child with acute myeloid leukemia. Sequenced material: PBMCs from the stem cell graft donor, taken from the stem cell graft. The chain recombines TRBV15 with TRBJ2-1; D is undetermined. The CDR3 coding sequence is TGTGCCACCAGCAGAGTTCGGGATGAGCAGTTCTTC. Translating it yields CATSRVRDEQFF.